This record covers a single TCR beta chain. This sample was included in a study of blood T cell repertoires in COVID-19. The overall study: In each case, the material was cDNA or gDNA derived from T cells, B-cell-depleted T cells, or PBMCs.

As originally analysed: Researchers report that nucleated cell counts were estimated from reference gene primer amplification. Sequencing was performed with immunoSEQ multiplex PCR; in TCRdb, only in-frame clones are kept and a portion is missing. The V and J calls and clone size come from that table; D and trimming were worked out from the DNA. The sample has roughly 100,000 clones, roughly 85% seen once; the top ten hold 4.1%. Trimming removed 4 bases at V and 2 bases at J, with 12 bases between. Germline V gene lookup returns CDR1 SGHAT and CDR2 FQDESV (reference sequence). The CDR3 contains 14 residues.

The clonotype comes from a middle-aged man with acute or convalescent COVID-19. The sequencing input was peripheral blood. This chain links TRBV11-1 with TRBJ2-7, with D possibly being TRBD2 (5 bases). This chain's CDR3 is CASSYRTGAYEQYF. CDR3 in DNA: TGTGCCAGCAGCTATCGGACTGGAGCCTACGAGCAGTACTTC.